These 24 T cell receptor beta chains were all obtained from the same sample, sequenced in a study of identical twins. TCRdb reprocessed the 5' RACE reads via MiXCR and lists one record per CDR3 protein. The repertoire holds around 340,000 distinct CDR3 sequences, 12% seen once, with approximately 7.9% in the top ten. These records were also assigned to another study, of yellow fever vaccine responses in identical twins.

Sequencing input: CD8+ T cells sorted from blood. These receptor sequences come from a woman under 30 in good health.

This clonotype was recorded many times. CDR3 loop: CASSPPGGELFF. CDR3 DNA: TGCGCCAGCAGTCCACCTGGCGGGGAGCTGTTTTTT. The chain joins TRBV4-1 to TRBJ2-2; D unresolved. V was cut by 6 bases and J by 7 bases, with 9 bases left in between. This CDR3 has 12 residues. Germline CDR1 and CDR2: MGHRA and YSYEKL.

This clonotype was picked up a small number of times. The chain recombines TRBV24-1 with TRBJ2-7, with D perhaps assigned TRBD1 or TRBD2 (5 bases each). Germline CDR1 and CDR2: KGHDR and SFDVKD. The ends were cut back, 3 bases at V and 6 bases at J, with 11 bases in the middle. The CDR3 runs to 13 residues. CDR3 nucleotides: TGTGCCACCAGTGATGGTGTTGGGGGCGAGCAGTACTTC. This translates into CATSDGVGGEQYF.

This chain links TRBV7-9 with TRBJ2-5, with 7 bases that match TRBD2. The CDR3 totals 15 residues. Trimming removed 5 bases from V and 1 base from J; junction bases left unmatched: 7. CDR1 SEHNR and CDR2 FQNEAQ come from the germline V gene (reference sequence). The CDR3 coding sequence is TGTGCCAGCAGCCCCCCGGGCGGGGGCCAAGAGACCCAGTACTTC. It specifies CASSPPGGGQETQYF.

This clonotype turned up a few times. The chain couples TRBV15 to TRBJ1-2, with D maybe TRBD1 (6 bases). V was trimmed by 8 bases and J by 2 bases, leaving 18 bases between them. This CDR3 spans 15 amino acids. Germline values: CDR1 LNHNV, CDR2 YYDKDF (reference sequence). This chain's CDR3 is CATRLPGVGNYGYTF. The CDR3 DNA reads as TGTGCCACCCGACTCCCAGGGGTGGGCAACTATGGCTACACCTTC.

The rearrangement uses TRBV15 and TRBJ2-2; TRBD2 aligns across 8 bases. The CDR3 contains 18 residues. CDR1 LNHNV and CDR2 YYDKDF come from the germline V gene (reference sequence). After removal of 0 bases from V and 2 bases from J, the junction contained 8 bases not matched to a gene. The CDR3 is CATSRESGGLANTGELFF. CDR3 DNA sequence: TGTGCCACCAGCAGAGAAAGTGGAGGACTAGCCAACACCGGGGAGCTGTTTTTT. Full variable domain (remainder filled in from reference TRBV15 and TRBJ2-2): DAMVIQNPRYQVTQFGKPVTLSCSQTLNHNVMYWYQQKSSQAPKLLFHYYDKDFNNEADTPDNFQSRRPNTSFCFLDIRSPGLGDTAMYLCATSRESGGLANTGELFFGEGSRLTVL.

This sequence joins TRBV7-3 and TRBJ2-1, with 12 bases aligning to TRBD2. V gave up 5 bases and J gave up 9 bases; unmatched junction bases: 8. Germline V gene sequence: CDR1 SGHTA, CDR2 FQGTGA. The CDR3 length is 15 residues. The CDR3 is CASSPLAGGLGEQFF. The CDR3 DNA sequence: TGTGCCAGCAGCCCACTAGCGGGAGGCTTAGGTGAGCAGTTCTTC.

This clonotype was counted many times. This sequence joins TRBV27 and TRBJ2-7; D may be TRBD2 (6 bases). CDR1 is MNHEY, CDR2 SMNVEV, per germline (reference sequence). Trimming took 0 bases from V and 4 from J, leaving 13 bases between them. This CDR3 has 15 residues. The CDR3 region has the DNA TGTGCCAGCAGTTTATCGACTAGAGTGATGTACGAGCAGTACTTC. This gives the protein CASSLSTRVMYEQYF.

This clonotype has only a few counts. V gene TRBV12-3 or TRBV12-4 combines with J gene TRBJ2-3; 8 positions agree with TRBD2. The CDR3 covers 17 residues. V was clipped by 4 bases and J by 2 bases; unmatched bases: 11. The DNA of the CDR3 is TGTGCCAGCAGTTCCAAGGTATTTAGCGGGATCACAGATACGCAGTATTTT. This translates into CASSSKVFSGITDTQYF.

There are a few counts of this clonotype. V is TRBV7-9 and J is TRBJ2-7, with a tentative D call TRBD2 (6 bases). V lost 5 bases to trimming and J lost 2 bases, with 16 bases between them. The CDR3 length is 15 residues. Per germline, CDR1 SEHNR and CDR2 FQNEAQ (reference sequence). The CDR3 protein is CASSDLAGKTYEQYF. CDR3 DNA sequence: TGTGCCAGCAGCGACCTGGCGGGGAAAACCTACGAGCAGTACTTC.

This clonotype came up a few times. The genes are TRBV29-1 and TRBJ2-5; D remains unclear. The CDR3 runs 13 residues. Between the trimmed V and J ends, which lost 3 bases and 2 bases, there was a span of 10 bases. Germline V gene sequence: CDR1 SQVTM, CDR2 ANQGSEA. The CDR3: CSVDPRGQETQYF. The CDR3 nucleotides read TGCAGCGTTGATCCGCGCGGACAAGAGACCCAGTACTTC.

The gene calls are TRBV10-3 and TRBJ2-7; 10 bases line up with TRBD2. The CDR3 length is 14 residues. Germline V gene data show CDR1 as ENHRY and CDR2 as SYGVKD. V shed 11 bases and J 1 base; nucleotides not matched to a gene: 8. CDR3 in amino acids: CASKAGGQSYEQYV. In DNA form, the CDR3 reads TGTGCCTCCAAAGCGGGGGGGCAGTCCTACGAGCAGTACGTC.

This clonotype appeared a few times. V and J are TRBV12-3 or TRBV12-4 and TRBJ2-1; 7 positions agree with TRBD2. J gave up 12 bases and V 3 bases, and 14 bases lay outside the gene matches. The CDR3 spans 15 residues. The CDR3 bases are TGTGCCAGCAGTTTGAGGCTAGCGGACCCCTCGGGGCAGTTCTTC. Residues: CASSLRLADPSGQFF.

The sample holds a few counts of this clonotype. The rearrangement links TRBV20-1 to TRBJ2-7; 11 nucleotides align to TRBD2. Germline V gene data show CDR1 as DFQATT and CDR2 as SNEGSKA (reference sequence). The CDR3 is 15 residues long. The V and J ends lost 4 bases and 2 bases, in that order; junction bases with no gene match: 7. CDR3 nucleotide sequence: TGCAGTGCTACGGGACTAGCGGCGACTACCTACGAGCAGTACTTC. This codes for CSATGLAATTYEQYF.

The CDR3 loop reads CASSPQGLPTGELFF. The CDR3 coding sequence is TGTGCCAGCAGCCCCCAGGGACTCCCCACCGGGGAGCTGTTTTTT. The V call is TRBV27, the J call TRBJ2-2, with D perhaps TRBD2 (6 bases). V was clipped by 6 bases and J by 4 bases, with 15 bases between them. Germline V lookup: CDR1 MNHEY, CDR2 SMNVEV (reference sequence). The CDR3 consists of 15 residues.

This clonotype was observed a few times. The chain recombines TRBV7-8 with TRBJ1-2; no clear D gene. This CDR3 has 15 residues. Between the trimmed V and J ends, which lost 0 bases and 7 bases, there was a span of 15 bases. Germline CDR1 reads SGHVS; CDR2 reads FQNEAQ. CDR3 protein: CASSLAVTEVVGYTF. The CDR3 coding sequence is TGTGCCAGCAGCTTAGCGGTCACAGAAGTGGTTGGCTACACCTTC.

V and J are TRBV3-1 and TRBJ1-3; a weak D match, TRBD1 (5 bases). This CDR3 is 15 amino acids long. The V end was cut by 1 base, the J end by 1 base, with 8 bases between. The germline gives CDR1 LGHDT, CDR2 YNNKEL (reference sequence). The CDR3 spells CASSQGGGSGNTIYF. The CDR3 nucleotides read TGTGCCAGCAGCCAAGGGGGGGGTTCTGGAAACACCATATATTTT.

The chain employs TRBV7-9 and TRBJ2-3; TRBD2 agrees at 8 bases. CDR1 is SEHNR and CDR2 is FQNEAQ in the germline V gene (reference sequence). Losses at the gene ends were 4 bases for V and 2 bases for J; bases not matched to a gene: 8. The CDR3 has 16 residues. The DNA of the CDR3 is TGTGCCAGCAGCTCTTCCATAGCGGGGCTCACAGATACGCAGTATTTT. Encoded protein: CASSSSIAGLTDTQYF.

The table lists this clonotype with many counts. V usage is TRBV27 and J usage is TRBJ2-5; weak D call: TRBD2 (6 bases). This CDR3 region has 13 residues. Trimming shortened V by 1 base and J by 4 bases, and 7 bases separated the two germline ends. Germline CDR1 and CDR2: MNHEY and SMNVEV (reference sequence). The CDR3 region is CASSLLGGETQYF. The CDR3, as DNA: TGTGCCAGCAGTTTATTGGGGGGAGAGACCCAGTACTTC.

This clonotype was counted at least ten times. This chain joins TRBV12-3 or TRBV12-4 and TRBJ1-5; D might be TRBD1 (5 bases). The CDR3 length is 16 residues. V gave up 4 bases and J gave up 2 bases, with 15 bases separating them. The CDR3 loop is CASSSTLGQGNQPQHF. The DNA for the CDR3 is TGTGCCAGCAGTTCTACCCTGGGGCAGGGCAATCAGCCCCAGCATTTT.

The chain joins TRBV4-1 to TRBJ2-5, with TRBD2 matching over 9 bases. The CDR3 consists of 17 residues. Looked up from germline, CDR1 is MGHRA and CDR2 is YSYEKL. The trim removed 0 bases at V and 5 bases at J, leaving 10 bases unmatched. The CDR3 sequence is CASSQEVGGRAGETQYF. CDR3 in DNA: TGCGCCAGCAGCCAAGAGGTCGGCGGGAGGGCCGGGGAGACCCAGTACTTC.

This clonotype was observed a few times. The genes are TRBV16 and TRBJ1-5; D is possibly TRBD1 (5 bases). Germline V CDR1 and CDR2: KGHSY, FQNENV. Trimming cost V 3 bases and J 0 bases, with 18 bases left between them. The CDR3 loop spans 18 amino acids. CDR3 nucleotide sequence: TGTGCCAGCAGCCACTCGGGACCCATCCCTTATAGCAATCAGCCCCAGCATTTT. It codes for CASSHSGPIPYSNQPQHF.

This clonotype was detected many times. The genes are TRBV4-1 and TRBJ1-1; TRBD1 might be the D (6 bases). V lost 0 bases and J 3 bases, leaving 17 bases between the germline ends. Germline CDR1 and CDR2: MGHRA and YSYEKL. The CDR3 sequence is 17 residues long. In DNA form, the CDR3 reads TGCGCCAGCAGCCAAGAATCTTGGTCAGGGGCGGACACTGAAGCTTTCTTT. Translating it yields CASSQESWSGADTEAFF.

The CDR3 spells CAIAREEDEKLFF. For the CDR3, the DNA is TGTGCCATCGCCAGGGAGGAAGATGAAAAACTGTTTTTT. The J gene is TRBJ1-4, the V gene TRBV10-3, with D perhaps matching TRBD1 (5 bases). With 8 bases removed from V and 6 bases from J, the gap between germline ends came to 13 bases. The CDR3 runs to 13 residues. Germline V gives CDR1 ENHRY, CDR2 SYGVKD.

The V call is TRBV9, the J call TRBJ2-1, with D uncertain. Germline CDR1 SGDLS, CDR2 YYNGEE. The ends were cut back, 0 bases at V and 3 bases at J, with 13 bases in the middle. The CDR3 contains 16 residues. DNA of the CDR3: TGTGCCAGCAGCGTAGAGGGCTTGATAGGCTACAATGAGCAGTTCTTC. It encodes CASSVEGLIGYNEQFF.